Listed below are T cell receptor beta chains from one sample, sequenced in a study of cytomegalovirus exposure and HLA in healthy donors. Sequenced by immunoSEQ multiplex PCR; TCRdb stores in-frame clones only, minus some. This table has 190,000 or so clones, approximately 84% appearing once. Specimen: PBMCs. The receptors were sampled from a woman aged 18-30 years in good health and CMV-seropositive. Both conserved end residues are part of each CDR3. A D gene is named only where the DNA matches it firmly. Only part of the rows carry a size: once, few, many, or a class if the clone is expanded.

v_call,clone_size,d_call,j_call,cdr3_aa,cdr3_nt
TRBV5-1,-,-,TRBJ1-2,CASSSQANYGYTF,TGCGCCAGCAGCTCCCAGGCTAACTATGGCTACACCTTC
TRBV5-6,-,TRBD2,TRBJ2-1,CASSRSGGFYNEQFF,TGTGCCAGCAGTCGTAGCGGGGGGTTCTACAATGAGCAGTTCTTC
TRBV5-1,-,-,TRBJ1-1,CASSSRQAMNTEAFF,TGCGCCAGCAGCTCAAGACAGGCCATGAACACTGAAGCTTTCTTT
TRBV5-1,-,TRBD1,TRBJ2-6,CASSLYGTGFSGANVLTF,TGCGCCAGCAGCTTGTATGGGACAGGGTTCTCTGGGGCCAACGTCCTGACTTTC
TRBV2,-,-,TRBJ2-5,CASSAVTSPRETQYF,TGTGCCAGCAGTGCCGTGACTTCCCCAAGGGAGACCCAGTACTTC
TRBV7-9,-,-,TRBJ1-1,CASTLETHTEAFF,TGTGCCAGCACCCTCGAGACACACACTGAAGCTTTCTTT
TRBV10-2,-,TRBD2,TRBJ2-7,CASSELLAGAYEQYF,TGCGCCAGCAGTGAGTTACTAGCGGGGGCCTACGAGCAGTACTTC
TRBV13,once,-,TRBJ2-1,CASSSHGVSYNEQFF,TGTGCCAGCAGCTCCCACGGGGTCTCCTACAATGAGCAGTTCTTC
TRBV11-3,-,-,TRBJ2-7,CASSFGSLYEQYF,TGTGCCAGCAGCTTCGGGTCCCTCTACGAGCAGTACTTC
TRBV5-1,few,TRBD1,TRBJ2-7,CASSDQTGDLGEQYF,TGCGCCAGCAGCGATCAGACAGGGGATCTGGGAGAGCAGTACTTC
TRBV5-4,-,-,TRBJ1-2,CASSDMSYGYTF,TGTGCCAGCAGCGACATGAGCTATGGCTACACCTTC
TRBV5-6,-,-,TRBJ2-5,CASSLRGSRLQETQYF,TGTGCCAGCAGCTTACGGGGGTCCCGTCTGCAAGAGACCCAGTACTTC
TRBV6-1,-,TRBD1,TRBJ1-5,CASSDGRGIFGNQPQHF,TGTGCCAGCAGTGATGGCAGGGGGATCTTTGGCAATCAGCCCCAGCATTTT
TRBV5-6,-,-,TRBJ2-6,CASSRVLSGANVLTF,TGTGCCAGCAGCCGGGTTTTGTCTGGGGCCAACGTCCTGACTTTC
TRBV5-5,few,TRBD1,TRBJ1-4,CASSRGTGDEKLFF,TGTGCCAGCAGCCGTGGGACAGGGGATGAAAAACTGTTTTTT
TRBV11-2,-,-,TRBJ2-2,CASSLPQGLVNTGELFF,TGTGCCAGCAGCTTACCCCAGGGGTTAGTCAACACCGGGGAGCTGTTTTTT
TRBV9,-,-,TRBJ2-7,CASSVAPMRSGELYEQYF,TGTGCCAGCAGCGTAGCCCCTATGCGGTCAGGGGAACTCTACGAGCAGTACTTC
TRBV11-3,-,-,TRBJ2-1,CASSPSIMHEQFF,TGTGCCAGCAGCCCGAGTATAATGCATGAGCAGTTCTTC
TRBV5-8,-,TRBD1,TRBJ1-2,CASSWDRGAYGYTF,TGTGCCAGCAGCTGGGACAGGGGAGCCTATGGCTACACCTTC
TRBV7-9,once,-,TRBJ2-1,CASSLGNRGEQFF,TGTGCCAGCAGCTTAGGTAATCGGGGGGAGCAGTTCTTC
TRBV11-2,once,-,TRBJ1-5,CASSLDGQNNQPQHF,TGTGCCAGCAGCTTAGACGGACAGAACAATCAGCCCCAGCATTTT
TRBV27,once,TRBD1,TRBJ2-7,CASSLYPRQGPEQYF,TGTGCCAGCAGTCTCTATCCCCGACAGGGACCCGAGCAGTACTTC
TRBV27,-,-,TRBJ1-2,CASSLSSGYGYTF,TGTGCCAGCAGTTTATCGTCCGGCTATGGCTACACCTTC
TRBV7-8,-,-,TRBJ2-6,CASSFRTSSGANVLTF,TGTGCCAGCAGCTTTCGTACCAGCTCTGGGGCCAACGTCCTGACTTTC
TRBV4-1,-,-,TRBJ2-7,CASSQLSYEQYF,TGCGCCAGCAGCCAGCTAAGCTACGAGCAGTACTTC
TRBV5-6,-,-,TRBJ2-7,CASSSDRSYEQYF,TGTGCCAGCAGCTCCGACAGGTCCTACGAGCAGTACTTC
TRBV5-6,-,TRBD1,TRBJ1-3,CASSWTGSGNTIYF,TGTGCCAGCAGCTGGACAGGGTCTGGAAACACCATATATTTT
TRBV7-2,-,TRBD1,TRBJ2-3,CASSLGTGHTDTQYF,TGTGCCAGCAGCTTAGGGACAGGGCACACAGATACGCAGTATTTT
TRBV18,-,-,TRBJ2-7,CASSVYKGLEQYF,TGTGCCAGCTCCGTCTACAAGGGGCTCGAGCAGTACTTC
TRBV6-1,-,-,TRBJ1-1,CASSLRQNTEAFF,TGTGCCAGCAGCCTACGACAGAACACTGAAGCTTTCTTT
TRBV4-3,-,-,TRBJ1-3,CASSHRLTGTGNTIYF,TGCGCCAGCAGCCACCGACTTACAGGGACTGGAAACACCATATATTTT
TRBV25-1,-,-,TRBJ2-1,CASSEWGLSDNEQFF,TGTGCCAGCAGTGAGTGGGGACTTTCCGACAATGAGCAGTTCTTC
TRBV9,few,-,TRBJ1-6,CASSGIGRGSPLHF,TGTGCCAGCAGCGGCATAGGAAGGGGGTCACCCCTCCACTTT
TRBV9,-,-,TRBJ2-2,CASSQNTGELFF,TGTGCCAGCAGCCAGAACACCGGGGAGCTGTTTTTT
TRBV5-6,-,-,TRBJ1-1,CASSLGTPIMNTEAFF,TGTGCCAGCAGCCTAGGGACACCTATCATGAACACTGAAGCTTTCTTT
TRBV6-1,once,TRBD2,TRBJ2-3,CASTRAGGPGDTQYF,TGTGCCAGCACTCGAGCGGGGGGGCCGGGAGATACGCAGTATTTT
TRBV6-6,once,-,TRBJ1-1,CASSLGGVNTEAFF,TGTGCCAGCAGTCTAGGGGGGGTGAACACTGAAGCTTTCTTT
TRBV2,-,TRBD1,TRBJ1-2,CARASGTGSHGYTF,TGTGCCAGGGCATCCGGGACAGGGAGTCATGGCTACACCTTC
TRBV6-5,once,TRBD2,TRBJ2-3,CASSSGGSQYF,TGTGCCAGCAGTAGCGGGGGGTCGCAGTATTTT
TRBV10-3,few,TRBD1,TRBJ2-7,CAINFGQGYEQYF,TGTGCCATCAACTTTGGACAGGGGTACGAGCAGTACTTC
TRBV11-3,-,-,TRBJ1-1,CASSLDQRPGSEAFF,TGTGCCAGCAGCTTAGATCAACGCCCCGGGTCTGAAGCTTTCTTT
TRBV19,-,TRBD2,TRBJ2-5,CATQNARAGGSQETQYF,TGTGCCACCCAAAACGCCAGGGCGGGGGGATCCCAAGAGACCCAGTACTTC
TRBV7-3,-,TRBD1,TRBJ2-2,CASSLRTGAPTGELFF,TGTGCCAGCAGCTTAAGGACAGGGGCGCCGACCGGGGAGCTGTTTTTT
TRBV7-9,-,TRBD1,TRBJ2-1,CASSYGQVEQSQFF,TGTGCCAGCAGCTACGGACAGGTGGAACAATCACAGTTCTTC
TRBV5-4,-,TRBD2,TRBJ2-6,CASSLPGTSSEANVLTF,TGTGCCAGCAGCCTACCCGGGACTAGCTCTGAGGCCAACGTCCTGACTTTC
TRBV28,-,-,TRBJ2-7,CASSLGQLAGYEQYF,TGTGCCAGCAGCCTGGGACAACTGGCCGGCTACGAGCAGTACTTC
TRBV18,-,-,TRBJ2-2,CASSMSISGELFF,TGTGCCAGCTCCATGAGCATTTCCGGGGAGCTGTTTTTT
TRBV6-6,once,-,TRBJ1-4,CASIGLNRETEKLFF,TGTGCCAGCATCGGTCTTAACAGGGAGACTGAAAAACTGTTTTTT
TRBV7-6,-,-,TRBJ2-7,CASSLALLSSGEQYF,TGTGCCAGCAGCTTAGCCCTCCTTAGCAGCGGCGAGCAGTACTTC
TRBV5-4,-,TRBD2,TRBJ2-7,CASSPGPTSGGFYEQYF,TGTGCCAGCAGCCCAGGACCGACTAGCGGGGGGTTCTACGAGCAGTACTTC
TRBV19,-,-,TRBJ1-2,CASSEEPGTTNYGYTF,TGTGCCAGTAGTGAGGAACCCGGGACTACTAACTATGGCTACACCTTC
TRBV4-3,few,-,TRBJ1-6,CASSPRTASYNSPLHF,TGCGCCAGCAGCCCTAGGACAGCTTCCTATAATTCACCCCTCCACTTT
TRBV4-3,-,-,TRBJ2-1,CASSQDTYNEQFF,TGCGCCAGCAGCCAAGATACCTACAATGAGCAGTTCTTC